Shown below are 23 T cell receptor beta chains from a single sample sequenced in a study of T-cell memory formation after mild COVID-19. Each CDR3 protein is one row after TCRdb ran MiXCR on the 5' RACE reads. The table records hundreds of thousands of distinct CDR3 sequences, roughly 13% of them present only once. Sequencing was performed on PBMCs or a T cell subset sorted from them (not recorded which). These receptors were obtained from a young man who had mild COVID-19 (a few samples of this study predate the infection). Cell type and time point are not known.

Only a few counts were recorded for this clonotype. The chain employs TRBV6-2 or TRBV6-3 and TRBJ2-7, with 7 bases matching TRBD1. Trimming removed 3 bases from V and 0 bases from J; junction bases left unmatched: 8. The CDR3 totals 16 residues. The germline V gene has CDR1 MNHEY and CDR2 SVGEGT. As DNA, the CDR3 is TGTGCCAGCAGTTATCAGCAGGGGGACGTCTCCTACGAGCAGTACTTC. It is translated as CASSYQQGDVSYEQYF.

The chain combines TRBV6-5 with TRBJ1-2; weak D call: TRBD1 (6 bases). The V gene lost 5 bases and the J gene lost 3 bases, with 22 bases spanning the gap. The CDR3 contains 17 residues. Germline V CDR1 and CDR2: MNHEY, SVGAGI. CDR3 in DNA: TGTGCCAGCAGTCCCTTGGGGGGGGCCATGGTGGACTATGGCTACACCTTC. Translation: CASSPLGGAMVDYGYTF.

This clonotype was counted only a few times. The chain has TRBV20-1 and TRBJ2-2, with 12 bases fitting TRBD2. Looked up from germline, CDR1 is DFQATT and CDR2 is SNEGSKA (reference sequence). CDR3 length: 14 amino acids. Trimming removed 6 bases from V and 6 bases from J; junction bases left unmatched: 5. Here the CDR3 reads CSAYLAGGPGELFF. The CDR3 DNA reads as TGCAGTGCCTATCTAGCGGGGGGGCCCGGGGAGCTGTTTTTT.

This clonotype turned up a few times. The chain links TRBV5-1 to TRBJ2-3; maybe TRBD1 (6 bases). The CDR3 extends over 15 amino acids. The V gene lost 0 bases and the J gene lost 7 bases, with 15 bases spanning the gap. Per the germline V gene, CDR1 is SGHRS and CDR2 is YFSETQ. The CDR3 spells CASSLVTGIVNTQYF. The CDR3 DNA reads as TGCGCCAGCAGCTTGGTCACAGGGATTGTAAATACGCAGTATTTT.

Notes on this clonotype: As the CDR3 is not closed by the conserved phenylalanine or tryptophan, this likely results from a read error. J is TRBJ1-1 and V is TRBV6-5; no clear D. Trimming left V 6 bases short and J 0 bases short, with 8 bases between. Per the germline V gene, CDR1 is MNHEY and CDR2 is SVGAGI. This CDR3 spans 13 amino acids. This CDR3 is CASSRTVNTEAFL. CDR3 DNA: TGTGCCAGCAGCAGGACGGTGAACACTGAAGCTTTCCTT.

The rearrangement uses TRBV7-6 and TRBJ2-7; 13 bases line up with TRBD2. The CDR3 has 14 residues. Germline CDR1 SGHVS, CDR2 FNYEAQ. The V segment lost 5 bases and the J segment 6 bases; nucleotides outside the gene matches: 4. The CDR3 DNA follows: TGTGCCAGCAGCGGGGGACTAGCGGGGCGCGAGCAGTACTTC. The encoded protein is CASSGGLAGREQYF.

This clonotype was counted between two and nine times. Written as DNA, the CDR3 is TGTGCCAGCAGCTCGCAGGGGGGATCAGGAGCGACTTTCTTT. It is translated as CASSSQGGSGATFF. This chain uses TRBV7-2 with TRBJ1-1, with TRBD1 matching 7 bases. Losses at the gene ends were 4 bases for V and 12 bases for J; bases not matched to a gene: 14. CDR1 is SGHTA, CDR2 FQGNSA, per germline. The CDR3 consists of 14 residues.

This clonotype showed up many times. V usage is TRBV18 and J usage is TRBJ2-3; 8 nucleotides match TRBD1. Germline CDR1 reads KGHSH; CDR2 reads LQKENI. V dropped 6 bases and J dropped 4; count of bases not matched to a gene: 12. This CDR3 spans 16 amino acids. The DNA of the CDR3 is TGTGCCAGCTCCCGCGACAGGTCAGGGGGCGCAGATACGCAGTATTTT. Amino acids: CASSRDRSGGADTQYF.

Many counts were recorded for this clonotype. At one end the junction does not follow the germline gene, possibly because of a read error. The V gene is TRBV5-1, the J gene TRBJ2-5; the match to TRBD1 covers 9 bases. CDR1 and CDR2 (germline): SGHRS, YFSETQ. The CDR3 sequence is 14 residues long. Here the CDR3 DNA reads TGTGCCAGCAGCCTCGGACAGGGGCAAGAGACCCAGTACTTC. Translated: CASSLGQGQETQYF.

J is TRBJ2-6 and V is TRBV6-5; D uncertain. This CDR3 comprises 15 residues. V lost 3 bases and J lost 2, with 8 bases in between. Germline CDR1 MNHEY, CDR2 SVGAGI. The CDR3 DNA reads as TGTGCCAGCAGTTATGGGGTCGCTGGGGCCAACGTCCTGACTTTC. Translated: CASSYGVAGANVLTF.

This clonotype was observed many times. This sequence joins TRBV7-3 and TRBJ2-3; 7 bases fit TRBD2. V trimming: 1 base; J trimming: 5 bases; junction bases outside the gene matches: 0. This CDR3 has 13 amino acids. CDR1 and CDR2 from the germline V gene are SGHTA and FQGTGA. CDR3 in DNA: TGTGCCAGCAGCTTAAAGCGGGAAGATACGCAGTATTTT. Protein product: CASSLKREDTQYF.

With respect to this clonotype: It may be a read error: a sequence one base away is much more abundant. The rearrangement uses TRBV5-6 and TRBJ1-5; no clear D gene. Looked up from germline, CDR1 is SGHDT and CDR2 is YYEEEE. V was shortened by 1 base and J by 0 bases, with 2 bases between the two germline ends. This CDR3 is 13 amino acids long. The CDR3, as DNA: TGTGCCAGCAGCTTGCATAGCAATCAGCCCCAGCATTTT. Translating it yields CASSLHSNQPQHF.

The sample holds a few counts of this clonotype. This chain uses TRBV6-1 with TRBJ2-7; the D gene is possibly TRBD1 (7 bases). Germline V lookup: CDR1 MNHNS, CDR2 SASEGT. The length of the CDR3 is 14 residues. Trimming took 4 bases from V and 2 from J, leaving 12 bases between them. The CDR3 reads CASSGQGGTYEQYF. CDR3 nucleotides: TGTGCCAGCAGTGGCCAGGGGGGAACCTACGAGCAGTACTTC.

The rearrangement links TRBV7-2 to TRBJ1-2; the D is unclear. CDR1 and CDR2 from the germline V gene are SGHTA and FQGNSA. The V end was cut by 0 bases, the J end by 4 bases, with 15 bases between. The CDR3 loop spans 16 amino acids. DNA of the CDR3: TGTGCCAGCAGCTTAGCACCTGGGGATACTATCTATGGCTACACCTTC. The encoded protein is CASSLAPGDTIYGYTF.

This clonotype was recorded a few times. The chain combines TRBV12-3 or TRBV12-4 with TRBJ1-2; D is possibly TRBD1 (5 bases). This CDR3 region has 14 residues. V was clipped by 0 bases and J by 7 bases, with 12 bases between them. This CDR3 reads CASSLAVGGRGYTF. The DNA of the CDR3 is TGTGCCAGCAGTTTAGCGGTGGGGGGACGTGGCTACACCTTC.

The V and J genes are TRBV6-1 and TRBJ1-3, with D perhaps TRBD1 (5 bases). This CDR3 contains 17 residues. The germline CDR1 and CDR2 sequences are MNHNS and SASEGT. With 2 bases removed from V and 1 base from J, the gap between germline ends came to 15 bases. This CDR3 reads CASSEQAGYPSGNTIYF. The CDR3 nucleotides are TGTGCCAGCAGTGAACAGGCAGGGTATCCTTCTGGAAACACCATATATTTT.

This sequence joins TRBV4-2 and TRBJ1-6; D gene unclear. V was cut by 0 bases and J by 5 bases, with 8 bases left in between. The CDR3 is 15 residues long. Looked up from germline, CDR1 is LGHNA and CDR2 is YNFKEQ. CDR3 loop: CASSQELPDNSPLHF. The CDR3 DNA reads TGTGCCAGCAGCCAAGAGCTCCCGGATAATTCACCCCTCCACTTT.

This clonotype was seen a few times. The CDR3 coding sequence is TGTGCCAGCAGACAGGGTTCCTACGAGCAGTACGTC. This encodes CASRQGSYEQYV. The chain combines TRBV5-8 with TRBJ2-7, with D possibly matching TRBD1 (6 bases). Trimming cost V 5 bases and J 1 base, with 7 bases left between them. Germline CDR1 SGHTS, CDR2 YDEGEE. CDR3 size: 12 residues.

The DNA of the CDR3 is TGTGCCACCAGCAGAGATCCCTTACAGGGCTACTATCAGCCCCAGCATTTT. Translation gives CATSRDPLQGYYQPQHF. This rearrangement joins TRBV15 to TRBJ1-5; weak D call: TRBD1 (6 bases). The germline V and J ends were trimmed by 0 bases and 5 bases, with 17 bases remaining between them. CDR3 length: 17 residues. The germline V gene has CDR1 LNHNV and CDR2 YYDKDF (reference sequence).

This clonotype was seen only a few times. The rearrangement joins TRBV7-9 to TRBJ1-2; maybe TRBD1 (6 bases). The ends were cut back, 4 bases at V and 8 bases at J, with 17 bases in the middle. Germline CDR1 SEHNR, CDR2 FQNEAQ (reference sequence). CDR3 length: 14 residues. Here the CDR3 reads CASSSRGIDHGYTF. The CDR3 nucleotides are TGTGCCAGCAGCTCCAGGGGTATAGATCACGGCTACACCTTC.

This rearrangement joins TRBV27 to TRBJ2-3, with 8 bases matching TRBD2. The V gene's germline CDR1 is MNHEY and CDR2 SMNVEV (reference sequence). Trimming cost V 6 bases and J 2 bases; bases outside gene matches: 10. This CDR3 spans 16 amino acids. The DNA for the CDR3 is TGTGCCAGCAGCAGAGTTAGCGGGGTTGCCACAGATACGCAGTATTTT. Translating gives CASSRVSGVATDTQYF.

The chain links TRBV9 to TRBJ1-3; a weak D match, TRBD1 (5 bases). The ends were cut back, 0 bases at V and 2 bases at J, with 9 bases in the middle. Germline V gene lookup returns CDR1 SGDLS and CDR2 YYNGEE. This CDR3 comprises 15 residues. CDR3 residues: CASSVVGAPGNTIYF. The CDR3 nucleotides are TGTGCCAGCAGCGTAGTAGGGGCCCCTGGAAACACCATATATTTT. Based on the CDR3 plus reference TRBV9 and TRBJ1-3, the full variable domain is DSGVTQTPKHLITATGQRVTLRCSPRSGDLSVYWYQQSLDQGLQFLIQYYNGEERAKGNILERFSAQQFPDLHSELNLSSLELGDSALYFCASSVVGAPGNTIYFGEGSWLTVV.

This clonotype was recorded once. The chain has TRBV6-1 and TRBJ1-2; unclear D gene. V dropped 0 bases and J dropped 6 bases, with 8 bases sitting between them. The germline V gene has CDR1 MNHNS and CDR2 SASEGT. The CDR3 is 13 residues long. The CDR3 region is CASSEARQNGYTF. CDR3 sequence (DNA): TGTGCCAGCAGTGAAGCGAGGCAGAATGGCTACACCTTC.